This entry is about one TCR beta chain. This sample was included in a study of shared clonotypes between healthy human individuals. Investigators divided CD4+ cells into CD45RA+ naive and CD45RA-negative memory subsets. The V segment lost 3 bases and the J segment 3 bases; nucleotides outside the gene matches: 7. This CDR3 spans 15 amino acids. Per the germline V gene, CDR1 is SGHAT and CDR2 is FQNNGV. Produced via immunoSEQ multiplex PCR; TCRdb's table is partial and in-frame only. The table shows over a million clones, with about 96% occurring only once. The chain recombines TRBV11-2 with TRBJ2-7; 8 bases agree with TRBD2. The sample comprised naive CD4+ T cells sorted from blood. Subset reported: CD45RA+ positively selected. The TCR comes from a young man in good health. The CDR3: CASSFGLAGYYEQYF. For the CDR3, the DNA is TGTGCCAGCAGCTTCGGACTAGCCGGATACTACGAGCAGTACTTC.